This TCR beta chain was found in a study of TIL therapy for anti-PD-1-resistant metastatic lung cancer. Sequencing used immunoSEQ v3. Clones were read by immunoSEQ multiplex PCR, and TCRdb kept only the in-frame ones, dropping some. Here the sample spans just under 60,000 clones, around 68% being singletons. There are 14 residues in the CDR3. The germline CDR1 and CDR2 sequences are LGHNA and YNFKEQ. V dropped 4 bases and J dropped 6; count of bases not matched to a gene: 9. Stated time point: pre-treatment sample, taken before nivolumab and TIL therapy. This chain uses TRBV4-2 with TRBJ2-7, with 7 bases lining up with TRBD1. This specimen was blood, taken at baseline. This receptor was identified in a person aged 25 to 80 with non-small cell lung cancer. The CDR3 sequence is CASSPGQSGAEQYF. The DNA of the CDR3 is TGTGCCAGCAGCCCGGGACAGTCAGGGGCCGAGCAGTACTTC.